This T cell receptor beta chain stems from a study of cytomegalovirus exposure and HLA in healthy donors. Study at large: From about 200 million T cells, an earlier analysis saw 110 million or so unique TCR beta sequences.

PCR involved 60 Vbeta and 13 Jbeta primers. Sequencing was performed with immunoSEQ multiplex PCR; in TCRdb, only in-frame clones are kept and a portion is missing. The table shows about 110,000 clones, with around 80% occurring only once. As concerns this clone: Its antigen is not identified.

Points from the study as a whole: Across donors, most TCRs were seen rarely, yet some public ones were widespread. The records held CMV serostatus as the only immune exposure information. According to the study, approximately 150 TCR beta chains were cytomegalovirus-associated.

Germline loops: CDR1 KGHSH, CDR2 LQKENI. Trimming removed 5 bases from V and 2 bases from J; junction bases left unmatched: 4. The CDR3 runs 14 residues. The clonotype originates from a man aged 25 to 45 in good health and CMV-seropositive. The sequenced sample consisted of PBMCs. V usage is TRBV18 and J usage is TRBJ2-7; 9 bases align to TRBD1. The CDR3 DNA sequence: TGTGCCAGCTCAAACCGGGACAGGGCCTACGAGCAGTACTTC. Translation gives CASSNRDRAYEQYF.